This TCR beta chain was captured in a study of CD8+CD57+ T cells in acquired aplastic anemia. The use of genomic DNA as template underpinned the TCR beta VDJ and CDR3 profiling. TCRdb called the reads again in MiXCR, with one record for every CDR3 protein. The sample includes 300,000 or so distinct CDR3 sequences, about 50% of them seen just once. This clonotype was found many times. CDR1 MNHNY and CDR2 SVGAGI come from the germline V gene (reference sequence). The CDR3 runs to 12 residues. V lost 0 bases and J 5 bases, leaving 4 bases between the germline ends. An expansion of CD8+CD57+ cells by flow cytometry had been shown in patients chosen for sequencing. Each of the patients presented with severe acquired aplastic anemia.

Sequencing input: sorted CD4+, CD8+, or CD8+CD57+ T cells (not recorded which) from PBMCs. The sequence came from a human donor with aplastic anemia. The gene calls are TRBV6-6 and TRBJ2-5; D not certain. CDR3 nucleotides: TGTGCCAGCAGTTACTCAATGGAGACCCAGTACTTC. Residues: CASSYSMETQYF.